This T cell receptor beta chain was found in a study of vaccination effects on CD4 cells after COVID-19. Comment on this clone: Its antigen is unknown.

TCRdb keeps only in-frame clones here, not all; method: immunoSEQ multiplex PCR. The sample holds 30,000 or so clones, over 55% seen once. Culturing for roughly 9 days preceded CD4+ T cell isolation. This TCR derives from a human donor who received a COVID-19 vaccine. Sequencing was performed on CD4+ T cells from PBMCs cultured without peptide, taken before COVID-19 vaccination.

This chain's CDR3 is CASSTGIGDTQYF. The CDR3 region has the DNA TGTGCCAGCAGTACAGGTATCGGGGATACGCAGTATTTT. This chain uses TRBV12-3 or TRBV12-4 with TRBJ2-3; tentatively, D is TRBD1 (5 bases). The germline V and J ends were trimmed by 5 bases and 6 bases, with 12 bases remaining between them. The CDR3 has 13 amino acids.